This TCR beta chain emerged from a study of T-cell reconstitution after alpha-beta-depleted transplantation in children. Overall study findings and caveats: A year had passed since transplant, and T-cell counts and diversity by then came mostly from newly produced T cells. Surviving thymic progenitors and recipient T cells were the source of high TCRbeta diversity at day 60 in some patients.

Unique molecular identifiers were used to barcode this TCRbeta library. TCRdb itself ran the PCR reads through MiXCR, one entry per CDR3 protein. Found here are hundreds of thousands of distinct CDR3 sequences, less than 15% of them singletons; the top ten hold 0.79%. Germline CDR1 and CDR2: MNHEY and SMNVEV (reference sequence). Trimming took off 6 bases at V and 7 bases at J, with 12 bases between the two ends. This CDR3 is 12 amino acids long. In its sample, this clonotype was seen many times. The antigen is undetermined. The receptor was isolated from a girl aged 2-9 years with congenital amegakaryocytic thrombocytopenia, due to receive a stem cell transplant. The sample in question was PBMCs, obtained before TCRalphabeta/CD19-depleted stem cell transplant. The V gene is TRBV27, the J gene TRBJ2-5; D remains ambiguous. The CDR3 bases are TGTGCCAGCAGCCTCCCGAGTAGGACCCAGTACTTC. Protein sequence: CASSLPSRTQYF.